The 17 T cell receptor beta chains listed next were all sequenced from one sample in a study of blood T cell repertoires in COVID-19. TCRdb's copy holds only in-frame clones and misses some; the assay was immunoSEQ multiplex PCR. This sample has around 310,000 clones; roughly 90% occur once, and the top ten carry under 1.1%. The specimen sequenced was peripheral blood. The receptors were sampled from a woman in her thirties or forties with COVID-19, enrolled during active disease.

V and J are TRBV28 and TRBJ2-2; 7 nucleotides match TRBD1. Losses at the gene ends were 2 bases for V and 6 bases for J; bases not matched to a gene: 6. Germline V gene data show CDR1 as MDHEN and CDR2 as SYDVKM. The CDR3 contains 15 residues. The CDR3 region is CASSLDRVRSGELFF. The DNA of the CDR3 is TGTGCCAGCAGTTTAGACAGGGTGAGATCCGGGGAGCTGTTTTTT.

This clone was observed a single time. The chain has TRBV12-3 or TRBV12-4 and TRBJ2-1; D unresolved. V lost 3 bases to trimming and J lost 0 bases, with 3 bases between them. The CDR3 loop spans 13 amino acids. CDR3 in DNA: TGTGCCAGCAGTTTGGCCTCCTACAATGAGCAGTTCTTC. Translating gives CASSLASYNEQFF.

CDR3 in DNA: TGTGCCAGCAGCCCAAGGACAGGGGGCCCAGAGACCCAGTACTTC. Translated: CASSPRTGGPETQYF. The chain joins TRBV13 to TRBJ2-5, with TRBD1 matching 11 bases. V lost 5 bases to trimming and J lost 4 bases; unmatched junction nucleotides: 6. The CDR3 has 15 amino acids. Germline V gene lookup returns CDR1 PRHDT and CDR2 FYEKMQ (reference sequence).

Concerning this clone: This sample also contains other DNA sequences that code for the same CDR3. The chain's CDR3 is CASSFLTGNTEAFF. CDR3 nucleotide sequence: TGTGCCAGCAGCTTTCTCACGGGGAACACTGAAGCTTTCTTT. The genes are TRBV7-9 and TRBJ1-1, with no clear D. V was shortened by 3 bases and J by 1 base, with 9 bases between the two germline ends. The CDR3 consists of 14 residues. Per the germline V gene, CDR1 is SEHNR and CDR2 is FQNEAQ (reference sequence).

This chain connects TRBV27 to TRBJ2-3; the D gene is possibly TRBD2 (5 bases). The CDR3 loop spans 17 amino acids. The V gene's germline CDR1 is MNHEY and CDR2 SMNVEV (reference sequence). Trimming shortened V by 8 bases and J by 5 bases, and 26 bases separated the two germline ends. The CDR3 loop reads CASSPGAGVFSGDTQYF. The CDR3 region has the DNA TGTGCCAGCTCCCCCGGCGCCGGGGTGTTTTCTGGAGATACGCAGTATTTT.

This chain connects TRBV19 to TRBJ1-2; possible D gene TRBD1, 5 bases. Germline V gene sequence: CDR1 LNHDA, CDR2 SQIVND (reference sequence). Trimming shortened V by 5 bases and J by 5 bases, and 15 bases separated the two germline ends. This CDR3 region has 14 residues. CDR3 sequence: CASSANRDFYGYTF. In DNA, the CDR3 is TGTGCCAGTAGTGCCAACCGGGACTTTTATGGCTACACCTTC.

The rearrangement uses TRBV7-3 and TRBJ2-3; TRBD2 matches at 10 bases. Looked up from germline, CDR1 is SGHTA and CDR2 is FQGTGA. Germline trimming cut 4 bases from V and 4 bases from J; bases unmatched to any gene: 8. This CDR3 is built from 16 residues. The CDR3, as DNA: TGTGCCAGCAGCTCCGGAACCGGGACTAGCGCAGATACGCAGTATTTT. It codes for CASSSGTGTSADTQYF.

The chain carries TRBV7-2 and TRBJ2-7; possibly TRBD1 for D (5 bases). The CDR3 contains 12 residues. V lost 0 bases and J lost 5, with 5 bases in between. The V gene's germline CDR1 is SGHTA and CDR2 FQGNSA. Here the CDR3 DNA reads TGTGCCAGCAGCTTAGCAGGGGACGAGCAGTACTTC. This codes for CASSLAGDEQYF. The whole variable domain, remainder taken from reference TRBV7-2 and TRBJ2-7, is GAGVSQSPSNKVTEKGKDVELRCDPISGHTALYWYRQSLGQGLEFLIYFQGNSAPDKSGLPSDRFSAERTGGSVSTLTIQRTQQEDSAVYLCASSLAGDEQYFGPGTRLTVT.

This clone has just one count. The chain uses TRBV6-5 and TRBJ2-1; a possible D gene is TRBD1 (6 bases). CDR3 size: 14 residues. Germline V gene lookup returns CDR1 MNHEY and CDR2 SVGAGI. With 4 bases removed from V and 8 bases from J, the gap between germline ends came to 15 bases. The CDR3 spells CASSFGQSGDEQFF. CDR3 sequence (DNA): TGTGCCAGCAGTTTTGGACAGTCCGGCGATGAGCAGTTCTTC.

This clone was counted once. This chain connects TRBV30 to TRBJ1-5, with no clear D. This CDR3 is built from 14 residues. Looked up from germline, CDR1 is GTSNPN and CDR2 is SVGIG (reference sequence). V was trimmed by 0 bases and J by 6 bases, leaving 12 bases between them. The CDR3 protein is CAWSVRGRGQPQHF. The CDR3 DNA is TGTGCCTGGAGTGTACGGGGTCGGGGTCAGCCCCAGCATTTT.

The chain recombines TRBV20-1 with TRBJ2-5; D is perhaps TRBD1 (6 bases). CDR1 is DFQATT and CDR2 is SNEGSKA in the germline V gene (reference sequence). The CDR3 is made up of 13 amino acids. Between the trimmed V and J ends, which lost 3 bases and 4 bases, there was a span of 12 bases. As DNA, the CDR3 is TGCAGTGCTAGTAAGCAGGGGAGAGAGACCCAGTACTTC. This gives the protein CSASKQGRETQYF.

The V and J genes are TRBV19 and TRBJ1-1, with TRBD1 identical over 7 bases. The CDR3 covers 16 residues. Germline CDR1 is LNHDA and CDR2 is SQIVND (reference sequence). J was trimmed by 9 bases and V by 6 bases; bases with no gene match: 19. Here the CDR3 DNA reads TGTGCCAGTAGAAACACTCTACAGGGGACGCTGCGTCAAGCTTTCTTT. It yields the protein CASRNTLQGTLRQAFF. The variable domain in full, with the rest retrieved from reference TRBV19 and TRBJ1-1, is DGGITQSPKYLFRKEGQNVTLSCEQNLNHDAMYWYRQDPGQGLRLIYYSQIVNDFQKGDIAEGYSVSREKKESFPLTVTSAQKNPTAFYLCASRNTLQGTLRQAFFGQGTRLTVV.

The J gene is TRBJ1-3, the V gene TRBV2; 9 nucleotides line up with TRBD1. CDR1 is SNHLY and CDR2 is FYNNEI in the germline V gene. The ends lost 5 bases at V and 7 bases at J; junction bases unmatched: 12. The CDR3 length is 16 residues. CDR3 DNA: TGTGCCAGCAGTCCTACATGGACAGGGGCCGGGAACACCATATATTTT. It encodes CASSPTWTGAGNTIYF.

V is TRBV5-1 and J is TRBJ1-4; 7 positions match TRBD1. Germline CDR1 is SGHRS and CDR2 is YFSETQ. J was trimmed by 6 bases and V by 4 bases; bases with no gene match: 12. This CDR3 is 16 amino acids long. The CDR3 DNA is TGCGCCAGCAGCGAGGATTACGGCAGGGGGTATGAAAAACTGTTTTTT. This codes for CASSEDYGRGYEKLFF.

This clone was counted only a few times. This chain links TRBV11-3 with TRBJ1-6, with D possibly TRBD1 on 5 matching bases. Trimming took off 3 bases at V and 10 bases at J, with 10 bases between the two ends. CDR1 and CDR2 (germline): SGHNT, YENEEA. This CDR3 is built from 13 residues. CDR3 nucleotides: TGTGCCAGCAGCTTGGGGGGGTCCTCACCCCTCCACTTT. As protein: CASSLGGSSPLHF.

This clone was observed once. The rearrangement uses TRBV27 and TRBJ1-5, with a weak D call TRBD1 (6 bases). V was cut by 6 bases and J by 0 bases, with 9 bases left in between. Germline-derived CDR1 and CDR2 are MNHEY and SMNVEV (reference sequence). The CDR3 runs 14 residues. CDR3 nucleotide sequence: TGTGCCAGCAGAGGGGGAATTAGCAATCAGCCCCAGCATTTT. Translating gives CASRGGISNQPQHF.

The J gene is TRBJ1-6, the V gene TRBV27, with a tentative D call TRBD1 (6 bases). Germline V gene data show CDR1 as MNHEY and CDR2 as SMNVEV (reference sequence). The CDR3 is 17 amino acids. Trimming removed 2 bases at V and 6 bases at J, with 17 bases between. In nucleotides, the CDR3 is TGTGCCAGCAGTTTACAGGGGCTGCGGGGGTTTAATTCACCCCTCCACTTT. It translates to CASSLQGLRGFNSPLHF.